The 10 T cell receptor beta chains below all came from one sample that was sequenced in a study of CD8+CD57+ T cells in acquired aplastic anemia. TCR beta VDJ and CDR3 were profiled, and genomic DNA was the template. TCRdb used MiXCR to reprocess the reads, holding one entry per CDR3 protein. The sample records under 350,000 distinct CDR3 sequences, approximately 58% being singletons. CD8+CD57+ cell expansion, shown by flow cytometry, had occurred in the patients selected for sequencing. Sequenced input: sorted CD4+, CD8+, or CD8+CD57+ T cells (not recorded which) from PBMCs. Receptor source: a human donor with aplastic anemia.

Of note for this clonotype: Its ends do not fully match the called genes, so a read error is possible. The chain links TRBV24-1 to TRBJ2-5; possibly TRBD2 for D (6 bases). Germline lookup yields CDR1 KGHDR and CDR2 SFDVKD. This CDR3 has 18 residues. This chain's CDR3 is CATAPTPGVQNTQETQCF. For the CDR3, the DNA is TGTGCCACCGCACCGACCCCGGGGGTTCAAAACACACAAGAGACCCAGTGCTTC.

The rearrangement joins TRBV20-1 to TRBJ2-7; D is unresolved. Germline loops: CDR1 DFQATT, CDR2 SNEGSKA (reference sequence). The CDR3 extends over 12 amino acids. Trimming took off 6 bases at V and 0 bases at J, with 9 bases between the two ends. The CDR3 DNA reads TGCAGTGCCAGCAGTTCCTCCTACGAGCAGTACTTC. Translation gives CSASSSSYEQYF.

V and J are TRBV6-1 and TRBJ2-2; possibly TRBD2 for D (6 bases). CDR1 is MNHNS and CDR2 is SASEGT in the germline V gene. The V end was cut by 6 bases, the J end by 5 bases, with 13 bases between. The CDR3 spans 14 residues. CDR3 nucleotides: TGTGCCAGCAGCTCCGTCGGGAGAACCGGGGAGCTGTTTTTT. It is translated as CASSSVGRTGELFF.

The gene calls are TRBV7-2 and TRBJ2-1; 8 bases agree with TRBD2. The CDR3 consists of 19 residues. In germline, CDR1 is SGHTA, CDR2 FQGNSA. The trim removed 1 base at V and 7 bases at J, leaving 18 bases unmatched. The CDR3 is CASSLGPAGWRGAGNEQFF. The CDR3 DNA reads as TGTGCCAGCAGCTTAGGCCCCGCGGGATGGCGGGGGGCCGGGAATGAGCAGTTCTTC.

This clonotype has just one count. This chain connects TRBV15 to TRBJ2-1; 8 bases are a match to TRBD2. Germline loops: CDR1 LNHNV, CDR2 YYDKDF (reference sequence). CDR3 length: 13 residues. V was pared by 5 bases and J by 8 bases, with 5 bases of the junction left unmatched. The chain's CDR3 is CATSLAGVDEQFF. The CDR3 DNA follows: TGTGCCACCAGCCTAGCGGGTGTGGATGAGCAGTTCTTC.

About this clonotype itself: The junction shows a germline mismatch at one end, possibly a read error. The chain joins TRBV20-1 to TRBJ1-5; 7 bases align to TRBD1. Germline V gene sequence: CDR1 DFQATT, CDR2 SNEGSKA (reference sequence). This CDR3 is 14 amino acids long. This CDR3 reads CSARRDSSNQLQHF. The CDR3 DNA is TGCAGTGCTCGCCGGGACAGTAGCAATCAGCTCCAGCATTTT.

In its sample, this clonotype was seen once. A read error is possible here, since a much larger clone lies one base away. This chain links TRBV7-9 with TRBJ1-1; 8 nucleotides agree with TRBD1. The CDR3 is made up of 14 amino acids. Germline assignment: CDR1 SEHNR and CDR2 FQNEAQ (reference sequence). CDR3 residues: CASRPTGGGTEASF. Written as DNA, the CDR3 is TGTGCCAGCAGACCCACAGGGGGAGGGACTGAAGCTTCCTTT.

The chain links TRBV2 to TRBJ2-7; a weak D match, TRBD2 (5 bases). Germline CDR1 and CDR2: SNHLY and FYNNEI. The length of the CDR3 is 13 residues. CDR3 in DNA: TGTGCTAGAGTAGGAGAGGGTCCCTACGAGCAGTACTTC. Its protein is CARVGEGPYEQYF.

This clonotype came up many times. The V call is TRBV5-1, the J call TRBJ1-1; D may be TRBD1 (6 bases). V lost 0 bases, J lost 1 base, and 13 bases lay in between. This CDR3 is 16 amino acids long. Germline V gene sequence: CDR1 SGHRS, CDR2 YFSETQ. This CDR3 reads CASSLVAGRGNTEAFF. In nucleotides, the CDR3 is TGCGCCAGCAGCTTGGTGGCAGGCAGGGGGAACACTGAAGCTTTCTTT.

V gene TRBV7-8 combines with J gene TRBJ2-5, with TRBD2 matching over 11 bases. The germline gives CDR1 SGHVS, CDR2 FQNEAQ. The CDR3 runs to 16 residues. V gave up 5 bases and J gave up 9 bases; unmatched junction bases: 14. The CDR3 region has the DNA TGTGCCAGCAGCCCAGGACTAGCGGGCGCCGGGGAGGCCCAGTACTTC. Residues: CASSPGLAGAGEAQYF.